Below, 31 T cell receptor beta chains from the same sample are listed, as sequenced in a study of T cells in tumors and immune-related adverse events. The assay was immunoSEQ multiplex PCR, and TCRdb's table has in-frame clones only and misses some. The sample carries about 4,300 clones, approximately 82% recorded once. The sequencing used skin tissue, collected from a patient treated with anti-PD-1 therapy. Receptors were obtained from a female donor with metastatic renal cell carcinoma.

This chain uses TRBV13 with TRBJ1-3; no firm D call. The CDR3 loop spans 16 amino acids. CDR1 is PRHDT and CDR2 is FYEKMQ in the germline V gene (reference sequence). Trimming cost V 7 bases and J 4 bases, with 20 bases left between them. The CDR3 reads CASTHPDGAGGNTIYF. The DNA of the CDR3 is TGTGCCAGCACCCATCCGGACGGAGCAGGAGGAAACACCATATATTTT.

This sequence joins TRBV7-2 and TRBJ1-4, with TRBD1 identical over 9 bases. CDR3 size: 14 residues. Germline trimming cut 5 bases from V and 8 bases from J; bases unmatched to any gene: 6. In germline, CDR1 is SGHTA, CDR2 FQGNSA. As DNA, the CDR3 is TGTGCCAGCAGCCGGGACAGGGATATCGAAAAACTGTTTTTT. Amino acid sequence: CASSRDRDIEKLFF.

This sequence joins TRBV5-5 and TRBJ1-2; 8 nucleotides line up with TRBD1. The trim removed 0 bases at V and 5 bases at J, leaving 3 bases unmatched. Germline V gene data show CDR1 as SGHKS and CDR2 as YYEKEE (reference sequence). The CDR3 sequence is 14 residues long. As DNA, the CDR3 is TGTGCCAGCAGCTTGGACTGGACAGGGTATGGCTACACCTTC. Translated: CASSLDWTGYGYTF. Using reference TRBV5-5 and TRBJ1-2 for the parts outside the CDR3, the full variable domain is DAGVTQSPTHLIKTRGQQVTLRCSPISGHKSVSWYQQVLGQGPQFIFQYYEKEERGRGNFPDRFSARQFPNYSSELNVNALLLGDSALYLCASSLDWTGYGYTFGSGTRLTVV.

A few counts support this clone. The rearrangement links TRBV4-1 to TRBJ1-1; 7 nucleotides agree with TRBD1. This CDR3 is 15 amino acids long. The germline gives CDR1 MGHRA, CDR2 YSYEKL. Unmatched junction bases numbered 5, after V lost 4 bases and J lost 0 bases. This CDR3 reads CASSRAGQMNTEAFF. In nucleotides, the CDR3 is TGCGCCAGCAGCCGAGCGGGACAGATGAACACTGAAGCTTTCTTT.

With respect to this clone: At one end the junction does not follow the germline gene, possibly because of a read error. The chain has TRBV5-1 and TRBJ2-1; D remains ambiguous. CDR3 length: 14 residues. From germline, CDR1 is SGHRS and CDR2 YFSETQ. CDR3 loop: CASTPDTSDNEQFF. The CDR3 region has the DNA TGCGCCAGCACCCCCGATACCTCCGACAATGAGCAGTTCTTC.

This chain joins TRBV19 and TRBJ2-3; D unclear. Germline V gene data show CDR1 as LNHDA and CDR2 as SQIVND (reference sequence). The CDR3 extends over 13 amino acids. Between the trimmed V and J ends, which lost 3 bases and 3 bases, there was a span of 7 bases. Here the CDR3 reads CASSMILTDTQYF. The CDR3 bases are TGTGCCAGTAGTATGATCCTAACAGATACGCAGTATTTT.

The rearrangement links TRBV11-3 to TRBJ2-5; 11 bases are shared with TRBD2. The V and J ends lost 5 bases and 4 bases, in that order; junction bases with no gene match: 9. Germline loops: CDR1 SGHNT, CDR2 YENEEA. CDR3 length equals 16 residues. The CDR3 sequence: CASSRLAGLLRETQYF. The CDR3 nucleotides read TGTGCCAGCAGCCGACTAGCGGGACTACTTCGAGAGACCCAGTACTTC.

V and J are TRBV11-3 and TRBJ2-5; TRBD1 matches at 7 bases. The V gene end was trimmed by 5 bases and the J gene end by 5 bases; junction bases not matched to a gene: 14. The CDR3 totals 16 residues. Germline V CDR1 and CDR2: SGHNT, YENEEA. Written as DNA, the CDR3 is TGTGCCAGCAGCACCCCCTTCGGGACAGCCCAGGAGACCCAGTACTTC. It codes for CASSTPFGTAQETQYF.

The chain uses TRBV19 and TRBJ1-1, with 7 bases aligning to TRBD1. The CDR3 covers 13 residues. Germline lookup yields CDR1 LNHDA and CDR2 SQIVND (reference sequence). Losses at the gene ends were 2 bases for V and 3 bases for J; bases not matched to a gene: 0. The DNA of the CDR3 is TGTGCCAGTAGTATACAGGGGGACACTGAAGCTTTCTTT. It is translated as CASSIQGDTEAFF.

V is TRBV5-1 and J is TRBJ1-2; 9 nucleotides match TRBD1. The germline gives CDR1 SGHRS, CDR2 YFSETQ. There are 14 residues in the CDR3. V trimming: 0 bases; J trimming: 3 bases; junction bases outside the gene matches: 0. The DNA of the CDR3 is TGCGCCAGCAGCTTGGGGACAGGGGACTATGGCTACACCTTC. Protein: CASSLGTGDYGYTF.

The V gene is TRBV28, the J gene TRBJ2-5; 8 bases map to TRBD2. Germline CDR1 is MDHEN and CDR2 is SYDVKM. J lost 1 base, V lost 5 bases, and 12 bases had no gene match. The CDR3 length is 17 residues. The CDR3 coding sequence is TGTGCCAGCAGTCTAGCCCCGGGCGGGAGGATCCAAGAGACCCAGTACTTC. Its protein product is CASSLAPGGRIQETQYF.

The chain combines TRBV5-1 with TRBJ1-4; tentative D call: TRBD1 (6 bases). V lost 2 bases to trimming and J lost 2 bases, with 16 bases between them. Per the germline V gene, CDR1 is SGHRS and CDR2 is YFSETQ. The CDR3 runs to 17 residues. This CDR3 reads CASSLGRYGGTNEKLFF. The CDR3, as DNA: TGCGCCAGCAGCTTAGGCAGATACGGGGGCACTAATGAAAAACTGTTTTTT.

The gene calls are TRBV28 and TRBJ2-3, with 12 bases aligning to TRBD2. CDR3 length: 15 amino acids. V shed 5 bases, J shed 6 bases, and the junction held 6 bases outside the gene matches. Germline V gene sequence: CDR1 MDHEN, CDR2 SYDVKM. The CDR3, as DNA: TGTGCCAGCAGTCGACTAGCGGGAGAGGTTGATACGCAGTATTTT. This encodes CASSRLAGEVDTQYF.

V and J are TRBV12-5 and TRBJ1-1; D perhaps matches TRBD1 (5 bases). The V gene lost 2 bases and the J gene lost 5 bases, with 9 bases spanning the gap. Germline V gives CDR1 LGHNT, CDR2 FRNRAP. The CDR3 extends over 13 amino acids. The DNA for the CDR3 is TGTGCTAGTGGTTTGCGGAGGGGAACTGAAGCTTTCTTT. Encoded protein: CASGLRRGTEAFF. Looking up the rest from reference TRBV12-5 and TRBJ1-1 gives the full variable domain: DARVTQTPRHKVTEMGQEVTMRCQPILGHNTVFWYRQTMMQGLELLAYFRNRAPLDDSGMPKDRFSAEMPDATLATLKIQPSEPRDSAVYFCASGLRRGTEAFFGQGTRLTVV.

This clone counts as medium-sized. This chain uses TRBV2 with TRBJ2-1; TRBD2 matches at 12 bases. The V and J ends lost 4 bases and 9 bases, in that order; junction bases with no gene match: 7. This CDR3 has 15 residues. CDR1 is SNHLY and CDR2 is FYNNEI in the germline V gene. The CDR3 DNA follows: TGTGCCAGCAGTGCTCCACTAGCGGGAGGCCCTGAGCAGTTCTTC. Its translation: CASSAPLAGGPEQFF.

V is TRBV7-9 and J is TRBJ2-7; a possible D gene is TRBD1 (6 bases). V was clipped by 5 bases and J by 5 bases, with 16 bases between them. Germline V gene sequence: CDR1 SEHNR, CDR2 FQNEAQ (reference sequence). The CDR3 totals 14 residues. CDR3 residues: CASSRRDRLHEQYF. In nucleotides, the CDR3 is TGTGCCAGCAGCCGGAGAGACAGGTTGCACGAGCAGTACTTC.

In its sample, this clone was seen a few times. The CDR3 loop is CASSLSGSSYEQYF. The DNA for the CDR3 is TGTGCCAGCAGCTTAAGCGGTAGCTCCTACGAGCAGTACTTC. This chain connects TRBV7-9 to TRBJ2-7; D may be TRBD2 (5 bases). The CDR3 is 14 amino acids. Trimming stripped 2 bases from V and 0 bases from J, with 8 bases between. Germline V gene lookup returns CDR1 SEHNR and CDR2 FQNEAQ (reference sequence).

The V call is TRBV25-1, the J call TRBJ2-3; 7 nucleotides match TRBD2. Trimming removed 4 bases from V and 2 bases from J; junction bases left unmatched: 6. CDR1 and CDR2 from the germline V gene are MGHDK and SYGVNS. The CDR3 loop spans 15 amino acids. The CDR3 spells CASSVGGSATDTQYF. CDR3 sequence (DNA): TGTGCCAGCAGTGTCGGCGGGAGCGCCACAGATACGCAGTATTTT.

The chain links TRBV6-1 to TRBJ2-5, with TRBD2 as a possible D gene (5 bases). CDR1 is MNHNS and CDR2 is SASEGT in the germline V gene. V lost 3 bases to trimming and J lost 5 bases, with 13 bases between them. CDR3 length: 14 residues. This CDR3 is CASSEVWESETQYF. Here the CDR3 DNA reads TGTGCCAGCAGTGAGGTATGGGAGTCGGAGACCCAGTACTTC.

This clone was detected once. The rearrangement joins TRBV5-4 to TRBJ1-1, with TRBD1 identical over 8 bases. Germline V gene sequence: CDR1 SGHNT, CDR2 YYREEE (reference sequence). The CDR3 spans 15 residues. V shed 4 bases, J shed 2 bases, and the junction held 7 bases outside the gene matches. CDR3 sequence reads: CASSRDRGGNTEAFF. CDR3 coding DNA: TGTGCCAGCAGCAGAGACAGGGGAGGTAACACTGAAGCTTTCTTT.

In DNA, the CDR3 is TGCAGCGTGGCTAAGTTTAGCGTATCAGTGACTAACAATGAGCAGTTCTTC. As protein: CSVAKFSVSVTNNEQFF. The rearrangement uses TRBV29-1 and TRBJ2-1, with D maybe TRBD2 (5 bases). The germline V gene encodes CDR1 SQVTM and CDR2 ANQGSEA. The germline V and J ends were trimmed by 6 bases and 5 bases, with 26 bases remaining between them. This CDR3 has 17 amino acids.

This clone was observed a handful of times. The chain links TRBV5-4 to TRBJ2-1; 13 nucleotides line up with TRBD2. Unmatched junction bases numbered 4, after V lost 4 bases and J lost 6 bases. This CDR3 contains 15 residues. CDR1 is SGHNT and CDR2 is YYREEE in the germline V gene (reference sequence). CDR3 region: CASSGRTSGSNEQFF. CDR3 in DNA: TGTGCCAGCAGCGGAAGGACTAGCGGGAGCAATGAGCAGTTCTTC.

The rearrangement links TRBV11-2 to TRBJ2-5; the match to TRBD1 covers 9 bases. J lost 5 bases, V lost 0 bases, and 4 bases had no gene match. The CDR3 loop spans 15 amino acids. The germline CDR1 and CDR2 sequences are SGHAT and FQNNGV. The CDR3 sequence is CASSLETGGYETQYF. CDR3 DNA: TGTGCCAGCAGCTTAGAGACAGGGGGGTACGAGACCCAGTACTTC.

The chain couples TRBV19 to TRBJ1-2; D may be TRBD1 (6 bases). Germline assignment: CDR1 LNHDA and CDR2 SQIVND (reference sequence). V lost 7 bases, J lost 4 bases, and 16 bases lay in between. The CDR3 covers 14 residues. CDR3 nucleotide sequence: TGTGCCAGTAATCAACAGGGAGTAGGCTATGGCTACACCTTC. Protein product: CASNQQGVGYGYTF.

The chain links TRBV7-2 to TRBJ1-4, with D perhaps matching TRBD1 (6 bases). This CDR3 region has 14 residues. V shed 2 bases and J shed 11 bases, with 15 bases lying between them. CDR1 is SGHTA and CDR2 is FQGNSA in the germline V gene. The CDR3 spells CASSLQGPVRKLFF. CDR3 sequence (DNA): TGTGCCAGCAGCTTACAGGGGCCCGTGAGGAAACTGTTTTTT. The full variable domain, its missing parts supplied by reference TRBV7-2 and TRBJ1-4, is GAGVSQSPSNKVTEKGKDVELRCDPISGHTALYWYRQSLGQGLEFLIYFQGNSAPDKSGLPSDRFSAERTGGSVSTLTIQRTQQEDSAVYLCASSLQGPVRKLFFGSGTQLSVL.

The rearrangement joins TRBV27 to TRBJ2-1, with 9 bases that match TRBD2. Germline assignment: CDR1 MNHEY and CDR2 SMNVEV (reference sequence). Trimming removed 5 bases from V and 10 bases from J; junction bases left unmatched: 12. This CDR3 is 15 amino acids long. CDR3 region: CASSQNQRGVSEQFF. The DNA for the CDR3 is TGTGCCAGCAGTCAAAACCAGCGGGGGGTGTCCGAGCAGTTCTTC.

V is TRBV7-9 and J is TRBJ1-2; no reliable D call. Germline CDR1 is SEHNR and CDR2 is FQNEAQ (reference sequence). V lost 5 bases to trimming and J lost 4 bases, with 11 bases between them. The CDR3 covers 13 residues. CDR3 sequence: CASSPPGSYGYTF. CDR3 DNA: TGTGCCAGCAGCCCTCCGGGGAGCTATGGCTACACCTTC.

The chain uses TRBV18 and TRBJ1-2; no reliable D call. This CDR3 region has 13 residues. The V gene's germline CDR1 is KGHSH and CDR2 LQKENI. Trimming cost V 3 bases and J 4 bases, with 9 bases left between them. The CDR3 loop reads CASSPTNLYGYTF. In DNA, the CDR3 is TGTGCCAGCTCACCTACCAACCTCTATGGCTACACCTTC.

This clone showed up just once. The rearrangement joins TRBV7-2 to TRBJ2-1; perhaps TRBD2 as D (6 bases). Germline lookup yields CDR1 SGHTA and CDR2 FQGNSA. The CDR3 spans 14 residues. Trimming cost V 1 base and J 8 bases, with 12 bases left between them. The CDR3 is CASSLGLAFDEQFF. The CDR3 DNA follows: TGTGCCAGCAGCTTAGGCCTAGCGTTCGATGAGCAGTTCTTC.

The table lists this clone with a count of one. The chain has TRBV4-3 and TRBJ2-1, with 7 nucleotides matching TRBD2. With V trimmed by 4 bases and J by 3 bases, 12 bases remained unmatched. This CDR3 has 17 amino acids. Germline CDR1 reads LGHNA; CDR2 reads YSLEER. The CDR3 bases are TGCGCCAGCAGCCCCGGGATGGGCCGCGGGGGCTACAATGAGCAGTTCTTC. Translating it yields CASSPGMGRGGYNEQFF.

The CDR3 nucleotides read TGTGCCAGCAGCCCGGGACAGGTAGAGACCCAGTACTTC. The encoded protein is CASSPGQVETQYF. The chain recombines TRBV7-2 with TRBJ2-5; TRBD1 aligns across 8 bases. The CDR3 runs 13 residues. Losses at the gene ends were 5 bases for V and 4 bases for J; bases not matched to a gene: 3. Germline V gene data show CDR1 as SGHTA and CDR2 as FQGNSA.